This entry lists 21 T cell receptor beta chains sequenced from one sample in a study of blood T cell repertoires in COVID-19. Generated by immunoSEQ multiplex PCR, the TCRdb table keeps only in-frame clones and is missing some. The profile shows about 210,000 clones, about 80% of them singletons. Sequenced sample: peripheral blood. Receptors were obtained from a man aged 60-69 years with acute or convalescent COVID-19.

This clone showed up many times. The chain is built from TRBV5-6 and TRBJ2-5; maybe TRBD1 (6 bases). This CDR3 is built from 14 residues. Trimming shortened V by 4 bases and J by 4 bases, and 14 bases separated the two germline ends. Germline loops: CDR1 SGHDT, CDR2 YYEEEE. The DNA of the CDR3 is TGTGCCAGCAGCCATACCGGACAGATAGAGACCCAGTACTTC. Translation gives CASSHTGQIETQYF.

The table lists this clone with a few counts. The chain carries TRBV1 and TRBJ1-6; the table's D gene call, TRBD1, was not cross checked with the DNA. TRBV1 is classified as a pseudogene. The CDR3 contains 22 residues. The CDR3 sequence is CTSSHGFNREPRKSSYNSPLHF. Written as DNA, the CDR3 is TGCACCAGCAGCCACGGTTTCAACAGGGAACCTAGAAAGAGCTCCTATAATTCACCCCTCCACTTT.

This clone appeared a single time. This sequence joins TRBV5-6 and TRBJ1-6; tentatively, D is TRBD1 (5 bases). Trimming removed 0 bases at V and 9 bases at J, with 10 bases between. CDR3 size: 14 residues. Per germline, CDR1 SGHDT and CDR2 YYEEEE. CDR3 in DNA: TGTGCCAGCAGCTTGGGGACAACGGGTTCACCCCTCCACTTT. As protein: CASSLGTTGSPLHF. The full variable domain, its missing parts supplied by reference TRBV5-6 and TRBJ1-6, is DAGVTQSPTHLIKTRGQQVTLRCSPKSGHDTVSWYQQALGQGPQFIFQYYEEEERQRGNFPDRFSGHQFPNYSSELNVNALLLGDSALYLCASSLGTTGSPLHFGNGTRLTVT.

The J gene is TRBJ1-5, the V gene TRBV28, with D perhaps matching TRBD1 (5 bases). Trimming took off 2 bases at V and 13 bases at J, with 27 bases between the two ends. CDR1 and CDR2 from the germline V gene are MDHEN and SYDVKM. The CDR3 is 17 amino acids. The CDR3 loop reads CASSLRFGAGALGPQHF. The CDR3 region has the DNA TGTGCCAGCAGTTTAAGGTTTGGGGCAGGAGCCTTAGGCCCGCAGCATTTT.

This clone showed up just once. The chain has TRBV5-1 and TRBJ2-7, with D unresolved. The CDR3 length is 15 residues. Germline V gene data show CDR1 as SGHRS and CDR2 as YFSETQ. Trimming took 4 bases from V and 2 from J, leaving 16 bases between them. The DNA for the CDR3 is TGCGCCAGCAGCCTCCCCCTATCAGGCACCTACGAGCAGTACTTC. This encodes CASSLPLSGTYEQYF.

CDR3 amino acids: CSVEGETSGNADTQYF. In DNA, the CDR3 is TGCAGCGTTGAAGGGGAGACTAGCGGGAACGCAGATACGCAGTATTTT. This chain links TRBV29-1 with TRBJ2-3, with TRBD2 matching over 11 bases. This CDR3 contains 16 residues. Germline V CDR1 and CDR2: SQVTM, ANQGSEA. J lost 4 bases, V lost 1 base, and 7 bases had no gene match.

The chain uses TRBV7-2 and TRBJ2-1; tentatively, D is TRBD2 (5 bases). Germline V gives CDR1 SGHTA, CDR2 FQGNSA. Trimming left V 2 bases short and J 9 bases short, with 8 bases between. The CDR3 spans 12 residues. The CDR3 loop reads CASSLFGGEQFF. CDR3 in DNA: TGTGCCAGCAGCTTATTCGGAGGTGAGCAGTTCTTC.

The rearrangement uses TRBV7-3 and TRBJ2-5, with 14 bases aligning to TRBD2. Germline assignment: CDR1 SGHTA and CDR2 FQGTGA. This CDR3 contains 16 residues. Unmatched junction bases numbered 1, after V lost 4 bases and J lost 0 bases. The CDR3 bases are TGTGCCAGCAGCTCGGGACTAGCGGGGGACCAAGAGACCCAGTACTTC. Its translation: CASSSGLAGDQETQYF.

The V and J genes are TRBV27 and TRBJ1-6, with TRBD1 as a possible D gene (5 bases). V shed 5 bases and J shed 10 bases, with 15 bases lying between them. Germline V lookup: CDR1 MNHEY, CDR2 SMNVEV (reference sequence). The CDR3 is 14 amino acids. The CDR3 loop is CASSPDSRVSPLHF. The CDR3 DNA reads TGTGCCAGCAGTCCCGACAGTAGGGTCTCACCCCTCCACTTT.

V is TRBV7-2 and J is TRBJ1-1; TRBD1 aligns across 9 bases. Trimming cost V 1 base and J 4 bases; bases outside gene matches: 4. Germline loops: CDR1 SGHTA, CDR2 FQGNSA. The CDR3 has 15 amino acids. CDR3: CASSLVGTGTTEAFF. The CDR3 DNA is TGTGCCAGCAGCTTAGTGGGGACAGGGACCACTGAAGCTTTCTTT.

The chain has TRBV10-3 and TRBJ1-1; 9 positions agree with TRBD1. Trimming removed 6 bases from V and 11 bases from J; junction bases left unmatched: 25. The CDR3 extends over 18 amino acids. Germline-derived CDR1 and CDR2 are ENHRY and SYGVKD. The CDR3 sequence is CAISPGQGTFAGTPGAFF. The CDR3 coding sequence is TGTGCCATCAGCCCAGGACAGGGGACTTTCGCAGGAACTCCAGGGGCTTTCTTT.

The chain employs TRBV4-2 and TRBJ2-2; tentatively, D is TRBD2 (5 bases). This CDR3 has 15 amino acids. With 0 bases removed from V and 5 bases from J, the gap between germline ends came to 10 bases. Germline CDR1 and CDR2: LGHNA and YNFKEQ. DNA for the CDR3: TGTGCCAGCAGCCAAGATCAACGGGGTACCGGGGAGCTGTTTTTT. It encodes CASSQDQRGTGELFF.

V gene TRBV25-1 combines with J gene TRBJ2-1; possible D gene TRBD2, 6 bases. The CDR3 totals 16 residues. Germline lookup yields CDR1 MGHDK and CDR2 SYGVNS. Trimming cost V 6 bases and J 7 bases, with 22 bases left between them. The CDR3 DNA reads TGTGCCAGCAGCGGACTTGGGAGGCGTCAAGGTAATGAGCAGTTCTTC. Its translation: CASSGLGRRQGNEQFF.

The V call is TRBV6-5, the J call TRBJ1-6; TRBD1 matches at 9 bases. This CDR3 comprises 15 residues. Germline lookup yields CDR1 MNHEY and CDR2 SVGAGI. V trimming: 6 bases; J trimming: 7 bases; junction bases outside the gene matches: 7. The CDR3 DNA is TGTGCCAGCAGACAACGGGACAGGGTCAATTCACCCCTCCACTTT. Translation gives CASRQRDRVNSPLHF.

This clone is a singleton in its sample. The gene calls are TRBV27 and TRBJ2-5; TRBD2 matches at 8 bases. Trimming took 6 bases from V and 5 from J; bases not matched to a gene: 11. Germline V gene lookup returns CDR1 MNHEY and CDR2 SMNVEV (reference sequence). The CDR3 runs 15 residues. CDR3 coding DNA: TGTGCCAGCAGCCCCGGACTAGCCGGTTCCGAGACCCAGTACTTC. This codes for CASSPGLAGSETQYF.

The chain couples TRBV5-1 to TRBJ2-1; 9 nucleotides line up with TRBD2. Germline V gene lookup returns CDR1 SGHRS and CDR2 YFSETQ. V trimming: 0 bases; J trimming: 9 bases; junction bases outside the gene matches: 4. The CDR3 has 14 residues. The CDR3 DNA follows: TGCGCCAGCAGCTTGGTAGCGGGAGTGACTGAGCAGTTCTTC. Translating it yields CASSLVAGVTEQFF.

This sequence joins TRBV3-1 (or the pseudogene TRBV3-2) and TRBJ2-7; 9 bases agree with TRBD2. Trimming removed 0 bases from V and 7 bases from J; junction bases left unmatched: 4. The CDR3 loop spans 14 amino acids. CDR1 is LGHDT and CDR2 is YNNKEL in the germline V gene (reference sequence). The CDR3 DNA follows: TGTGCCAGCAGCCAAGATGGGACTAGCCGGGAGCAGTACTTC. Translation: CASSQDGTSREQYF.

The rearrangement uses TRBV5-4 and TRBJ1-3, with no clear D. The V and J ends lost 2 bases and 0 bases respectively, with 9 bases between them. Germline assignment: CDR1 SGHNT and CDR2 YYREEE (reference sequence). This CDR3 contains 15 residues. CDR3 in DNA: TGTGCCAGCAGCTTCGGAGGCGTCTCTGGAAACACCATATATTTT. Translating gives CASSFGGVSGNTIYF.

The CDR3 loop reads CASRNRAGTDTQYF. The CDR3 nucleotides are TGTGCCAGCAGGAACAGGGCTGGAACAGATACGCAGTATTTT. This chain uses TRBV7-3 with TRBJ2-3; D possibly corresponds to TRBD1 (6 bases). The CDR3 sequence is 14 residues long. Germline CDR1 reads SGHTA; CDR2 reads FQGTGA. Trimming took off 6 bases at V and 3 bases at J, with 13 bases between the two ends.

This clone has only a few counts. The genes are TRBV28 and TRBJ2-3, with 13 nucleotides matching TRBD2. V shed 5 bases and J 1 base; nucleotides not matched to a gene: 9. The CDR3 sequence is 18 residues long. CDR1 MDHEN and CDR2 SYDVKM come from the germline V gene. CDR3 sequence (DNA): TGTGCCAGCAGTCCCTCCTACGGACTAGCGGGGGGCACAGATACGCAGTATTTT. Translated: CASSPSYGLAGGTDTQYF. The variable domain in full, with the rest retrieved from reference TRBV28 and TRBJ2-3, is DVKVTQSSRYLVKRTGEKVFLECVQDMDHENMFWYRQDPGLGLRLIYFSYDVKMKEKGDIPEGYSVSREKKERFSLILESASTNQTSMYLCASSPSYGLAGGTDTQYFGPGTRLTVL.

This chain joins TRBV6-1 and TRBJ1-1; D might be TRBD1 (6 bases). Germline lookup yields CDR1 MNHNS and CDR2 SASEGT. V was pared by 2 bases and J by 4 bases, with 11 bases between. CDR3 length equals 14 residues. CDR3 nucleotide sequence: TGTGCCAGCAGTGAAACAGGGACGGGCACTGAAGCTTTCTTT. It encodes CASSETGTGTEAFF.